These 25 T cell receptor beta chains were sequenced from one sample in a study of T cell responses to AZD1222 COVID-19 vaccine. Sequencing used immunoSEQ multiplex PCR; TCRdb keeps in-frame clones, though not all of them. There are about 40,000 clones in the sample; 80% to 85% occur only once, and 18% lies in the top ten. The material was peripheral blood, obtained 28 days after the second AZD1222 dose. These receptor sequences come from an adult who received the AZD1222 COVID-19 vaccine.

This clone showed up just a few times. V usage is TRBV3-1 (or the pseudogene TRBV3-2) and J usage is TRBJ1-1; tentative D call: TRBD1 (5 bases). Germline V CDR1 and CDR2: LGHDT, YNNKEL (reference sequence). The CDR3 covers 15 residues. Trimming took 3 bases from V and 5 from J, leaving 16 bases between them. CDR3: CASSQYSAKGTEAFF. In nucleotides, the CDR3 is TGTGCCAGCAGCCAGTACAGCGCCAAGGGGACTGAAGCTTTCTTT.

The V and J genes are TRBV5-1 and TRBJ1-4; TRBD1 is a possible D gene (5 bases). V gave up 4 bases and J gave up 7 bases, with 14 bases separating them. This CDR3 has 14 residues. Per germline, CDR1 SGHRS and CDR2 YFSETQ. The CDR3 sequence is CASSGTVGREKLFF. Here the CDR3 DNA reads TGCGCCAGCAGCGGGACGGTAGGCCGTGAAAAACTGTTTTTT.

The chain couples TRBV10-3 to TRBJ2-5; the match to TRBD1 covers 9 bases. This CDR3 spans 13 amino acids. Germline trimming cut 10 bases from V and 5 bases from J; bases unmatched to any gene: 8. CDR1 is ENHRY, CDR2 SYGVKD, per germline. CDR3 protein: CANSQGAGETQYF. DNA of the CDR3: TGTGCCAACTCACAGGGGGCGGGGGAGACCCAGTACTTC.

The chain joins TRBV9 to TRBJ2-7; possibly TRBD1 for D (6 bases). The CDR3 is made up of 14 amino acids. Between the trimmed V and J ends, which lost 4 bases and 2 bases, there was a span of 13 bases. Germline CDR1 SGDLS, CDR2 YYNGEE. This CDR3 is CASSSSGQTYEQYF. In DNA, the CDR3 is TGTGCCAGCAGCTCTTCGGGACAAACCTACGAGCAGTACTTC.

This chain uses TRBV28 with TRBJ1-6, with D uncertain. Germline CDR1 is MDHEN and CDR2 is SYDVKM. The V gene lost 5 bases and the J gene lost 7 bases, with 15 bases spanning the gap. The CDR3 extends over 15 amino acids. The CDR3 loop reads CASSRPGPSNSPLHF. As DNA, the CDR3 is TGTGCCAGCAGTCGCCCGGGCCCATCGAATTCACCCCTCCACTTT.

The J gene is TRBJ2-3, the V gene TRBV3-1 (or the pseudogene TRBV3-2), with 12 nucleotides matching TRBD2. Trimming took 3 bases from V and 2 from J; bases not matched to a gene: 6. This CDR3 spans 17 amino acids. From germline, CDR1 is LGHDT and CDR2 YNNKEL (reference sequence). CDR3 DNA: TGTGCCAGCAGCCACCTAACTAGCGGGGGGTCCACAGATACGCAGTATTTT. Translated: CASSHLTSGGSTDTQYF.

This clone was found once. This chain uses TRBV6-5 with TRBJ2-3; 13 positions match TRBD2. CDR3 length equals 16 residues. Germline CDR1 reads MNHEY; CDR2 reads SVGAGI. The J segment lost 1 base and the V segment lost 3 bases, leaving 1 base of the junction unmatched. The DNA of the CDR3 is TGTGCCAGCAGTTATGGACTAGCGGGGGGCACAGATACGCAGTATTTT. It codes for CASSYGLAGGTDTQYF.

The V call is TRBV1, the J call TRBJ2-6. TRBV1 has pseudogene status. The CDR3 runs to 19 residues. The CDR3: CTSSQERTLTSPGANVLTF. CDR3 DNA: TGCACCAGCAGCCAAGAACGGACCCTGACATCGCCTGGGGCCAACGTCCTGACTTTC.

DNA for the CDR3: TGTGCCTGGAGTGTGCAGGGGATGGAAAAACTGTTTTTT. Translation: CAWSVQGMEKLFF. The chain carries TRBV30 and TRBJ1-4, with a tentative D call TRBD1 (6 bases). The CDR3 runs 13 residues. V lost 0 bases, J lost 8 bases, and 10 bases lay in between. Germline CDR1 and CDR2: GTSNPN and SVGIG (reference sequence).

This chain joins TRBV2 and TRBJ2-3; TRBD2 matches at 12 bases. V shed 6 bases and J 6 bases; nucleotides not matched to a gene: 4. CDR3 length equals 14 residues. CDR1 and CDR2 (germline): SNHLY, FYNNEI. CDR3 nucleotide sequence: TGTGCCAGCAGCGGACTAGCGGGGAGGGATACGCAGTATTTT. Its translation is CASSGLAGRDTQYF.

The gene calls are TRBV27 and TRBJ1-6; D perhaps matches TRBD1 (5 bases). Trimming stripped 4 bases from V and 10 bases from J, with 14 bases between. Germline V gene lookup returns CDR1 MNHEY and CDR2 SMNVEV (reference sequence). The CDR3 contains 14 residues. The CDR3 reads CASSYLSGQSPLHF. The CDR3 bases are TGTGCCAGCAGTTACCTCTCGGGGCAATCACCCCTCCACTTT.

V is TRBV28 and J is TRBJ1-6; the D gene is possibly TRBD1 (5 bases). The CDR3 is made up of 14 amino acids. V was pared by 10 bases and J by 6 bases, with 16 bases between. Germline V lookup: CDR1 MDHEN, CDR2 SYDVKM. The CDR3 nucleotides read TGTGCCAACAAAAAGCGGGGCGGTAATTCACCCCTCCACTTT. As protein: CANKKRGGNSPLHF. Combining the CDR3 with reference TRBV28 and TRBJ1-6 gives the whole variable domain DVKVTQSSRYLVKRTGEKVFLECVQDMDHENMFWYRQDPGLGLRLIYFSYDVKMKEKGDIPEGYSVSREKKERFSLILESASTNQTSMYLCANKKRGGNSPLHFGNGTRLTVT.

The CDR3 DNA follows: TGCGCCAGCAGCTTGGCAATAACAGGGTCTCGGGAGCAGTACTTC. Translation: CASSLAITGSREQYF. The rearrangement links TRBV5-1 to TRBJ2-7; D possibly corresponds to TRBD1 (6 bases). The CDR3 totals 15 residues. Germline V CDR1 and CDR2: SGHRS, YFSETQ. V gave up 0 bases and J gave up 7 bases, with 17 bases separating them.

The chain is built from TRBV5-1 and TRBJ1-1, with no clear D. CDR1 is SGHRS and CDR2 is YFSETQ in the germline V gene. The germline V and J ends were trimmed by 0 bases and 0 bases, with 9 bases remaining between them. This CDR3 comprises 15 residues. The CDR3 reads CASSLAGEMNTEAFF. CDR3 coding DNA: TGCGCCAGCAGCTTGGCGGGTGAAATGAACACTGAAGCTTTCTTT.

The chain is built from TRBV30 and TRBJ1-6; TRBD1 matches 10 bases. The trim removed 3 bases at V and 10 bases at J, leaving 12 bases unmatched. The CDR3 spans 16 residues. Germline loops: CDR1 GTSNPN, CDR2 SVGIG (reference sequence). CDR3 sequence reads: CAWRVPWGTGDSPLHF. CDR3 DNA: TGTGCCTGGAGGGTGCCCTGGGGGACAGGGGACTCACCCCTCCACTTT.

This rearrangement joins TRBV2 to TRBJ2-2; 9 nucleotides match TRBD1. The CDR3 is 16 residues long. V lost 2 bases and J lost 4; bases outside the gene matches: 5. Per germline, CDR1 SNHLY and CDR2 FYNNEI. CDR3 region: CASSEFGQGLTGELFF. DNA of the CDR3: TGTGCCAGCAGTGAATTCGGACAGGGGCTCACCGGGGAGCTGTTTTTT.

The chain carries TRBV6-5 and TRBJ2-7; D possibly matches TRBD1 or TRBD2 (5 bases each). Trimming removed 7 bases from V and 2 bases from J, with 21 bases in between. This CDR3 is 16 amino acids long. Germline V gene data show CDR1 as MNHEY and CDR2 as SVGAGI. Here the CDR3 DNA reads TGTGCCAGCATTTTCTCCGCCGGGACCATGCCCTACGAGCAGTACTTC. Translating gives CASIFSAGTMPYEQYF.

This chain links TRBV5-1 with TRBJ1-2, with D tentatively TRBD1 (5 bases). Germline-derived CDR1 and CDR2 are SGHRS and YFSETQ. This CDR3 is built from 14 residues. Trimming removed 5 bases at V and 3 bases at J, with 14 bases between. This chain's CDR3 is CASSPTAGDYGYTF. The CDR3 bases are TGCGCCAGCAGTCCCACAGCGGGGGACTATGGCTACACCTTC.

A few counts support this clone. The chain joins TRBV27 to TRBJ2-3; 8 bases agree with TRBD2. Per the germline V gene, CDR1 is MNHEY and CDR2 is SMNVEV (reference sequence). J gave up 6 bases and V 0 bases, and 11 bases lay outside the gene matches. The CDR3 covers 17 residues. This CDR3 reads CASSLSFVGGAADTQYF. The CDR3 coding sequence is TGTGCCAGCAGTTTATCCTTTGTCGGGGGGGCGGCGGATACGCAGTATTTT.

The chain uses TRBV12-3 or TRBV12-4 and TRBJ1-1, with a weak D call TRBD1 (5 bases). The CDR3 runs to 13 residues. The V and J ends lost 4 bases and 11 bases respectively, with 17 bases between them. CDR3: CASSSPRRAAAFF. The CDR3 nucleotides read TGTGCCAGCAGTTCCCCTCGCAGGGCCGCGGCTTTCTTT.

The chain recombines TRBV29-1 with TRBJ1-6, with 7 bases lining up with TRBD1. V shed 5 bases, J shed 8 bases, and the junction held 6 bases outside the gene matches. This CDR3 contains 13 residues. Germline CDR1 and CDR2: SQVTM and ANQGSEA. The CDR3 bases are TGCAGCGTTCGCCGACAGGGAGATTCACCCCTCCACTTT. This codes for CSVRRQGDSPLHF.

The CDR3 DNA reads TGTGCCAGCAGAAGACAGAGCTCCTATAATTCACCCCTCCACTTT. It specifies CASRRQSSYNSPLHF. V gene TRBV6-5 combines with J gene TRBJ1-6, with D tentatively TRBD1 (5 bases). Germline V gene lookup returns CDR1 MNHEY and CDR2 SVGAGI. The CDR3 is made up of 15 amino acids. V was shortened by 6 bases and J by 0 bases, with 9 bases between the two germline ends.

The J gene is TRBJ1-5, the V gene TRBV7-3; 7 nucleotides line up with TRBD1. CDR3 length: 15 amino acids. Losses at the gene ends were 1 base for V and 6 bases for J; bases not matched to a gene: 6. Germline lookup yields CDR1 SGHTA and CDR2 FQGTGA. The CDR3 loop reads CASSLKGGGGQPQHF. DNA of the CDR3: TGTGCCAGCAGCTTAAAAGGAGGGGGCGGTCAGCCCCAGCATTTT.

V is TRBV5-8 and J is TRBJ2-3; no clear D gene. This CDR3 region has 14 residues. Germline values: CDR1 SGHTS, CDR2 YDEGEE. V lost 1 base to trimming and J lost 0 bases, with 6 bases between them. The CDR3 loop is CASSLKVSTDTQYF. The CDR3 nucleotides are TGTGCCAGCAGCTTGAAAGTGAGCACAGATACGCAGTATTTT.

Only a few counts were recorded for this clone. The gene calls are TRBV7-3 and TRBJ2-2, with D possibly matching TRBD1 (5 bases). Germline V gives CDR1 SGHTA, CDR2 FQGTGA. V gave up 8 bases and J gave up 7 bases, with 14 bases separating them. This CDR3 region has 13 residues. The CDR3 sequence is CASAGRVNGELFF. CDR3 DNA: TGTGCCAGCGCCGGCAGGGTGAACGGGGAGCTGTTTTTT.